This T cell receptor beta chain is from a study of tumor-infiltrating lymphocytes in primary liver carcinoma. The CDR3 consists of 15 residues. Germline V gene lookup returns CDR1 MGHRA and CDR2 YSYEKL. With regard to this clonotype: At one boundary the junction diverges from the germline segment, which might be a read error.

Synthesis of TCR beta cDNA was carried out from 450 to 650 ng total RNA with a constant-region primer. Investigators got TCR beta libraries out of three nested multiplex PCR rounds, done with slightly modified ARM-PCR. The opening two PCR rounds, around 9 cycles each, paired TRBV1-TRBV30 forward primers with a C-beta reverse primer. TCRdb recomputed calls from the multiplex PCR reads with MiXCR, one row per CDR3 protein. Among about 190,000 distinct CDR3 sequences listed, about 82% were seen once. Investigators took RNA and DNA out together from 20-30 mg of unsorted bulk tissue. The sequence was obtained from a man aged 35 to 55 with primary liver carcinoma and hepatitis B virus infection. The gene calls are TRBV4-1 and TRBJ2-5; 8 nucleotides line up with TRBD1. Material for sequencing was tumor tissue from primary liver carcinoma. The CDR3, as DNA: TGCCCCAGCAACCAAGCTGGACAGGGTTGGGAGACCCAGTACTTC. Translated: CPSNQAGQGWETQYF.